The TCR beta chain under discussion was sequenced for a study of OX40 agonist ivuxolimab in advanced cancers. Here immunoSEQ multiplex PCR was the method, and the copy in TCRdb shows in-frame clones only, minus some. The table has approximately 90,000 clones, 75% to 95% seen once. The ends were cut back, 0 bases at V and 1 base at J, with 4 bases in the middle. This CDR3 spans 14 amino acids. CDR1 is SGHNT, CDR2 YYREEE, per germline (reference sequence). For this clone: Its specificity is not known.

Study-wide findings and caveats: It was also the case that some nonresponders had low normalized T-cell clonal expansion. Partial responders at 0.1-3.0 mg/kg showed near-lowest clonal expansion.

Exclusion of a patient followed from autoimmune disease history or systemic immunosuppression. V gene TRBV5-4 combines with J gene TRBJ2-2; D is ambiguous. The sequence was obtained from an adult with an advanced solid tumor such as melanoma, head and neck, liver or kidney cancer. This material consisted of CD4+ or CD8+ T cells sorted from blood, taken in a trial of the OX40 agonist ivuxolimab. This CDR3 is CASSLGQNTGELFF. The CDR3 DNA is TGTGCCAGCAGCTTGGGACAGAACACCGGGGAGCTGTTTTTT. The full variable domain, rest sourced from reference TRBV5-4 and TRBJ2-2, is ETGVTQSPTHLIKTRGQQVTLRCSSQSGHNTVSWYQQALGQGPQFIFQYYREEENGRGNFPPRFSGLQFPNYSSELNVNALELDDSALYLCASSLGQNTGELFFGEGSRLTVL.